The 23 T cell receptor beta chains presented below share a single source sample, sequenced in a study of molecular identifiers for immune sequencing clone quantification. MiXCR, applied by TCRdb to the PCR reads, yields one record per CDR3 protein. The data hold approximately 550,000 distinct CDR3 sequences, with about 25% observed a single time. The sample was naive CD8+ T cells from blood, with Jurkat cell RNA spiked in. The subset was: FACS-sorted CD8+CD4-CCR7+CD45RA+ naive T cells. These receptors came from a human donor in good health. Some libraries in this study had Jurkat cell RNA spiked in.

Many counts were recorded for this clonotype. The genes are TRBV5-1 and TRBJ2-3, with D perhaps matching TRBD1 or TRBD2 (5 bases each). CDR1 is SGHRS and CDR2 is YFSETQ in the germline V gene. The CDR3 has 15 amino acids. Between the trimmed V and J ends, which lost 2 bases and 2 bases, there was a span of 12 bases. The CDR3 DNA sequence: TGCGCCAGCAGCTTCCTTAACGGGGCCACAGATACGCAGTATTTT. Translation: CASSFLNGATDTQYF.

This clonotype was detected only a few times. The chain combines TRBV30 with TRBJ2-7; TRBD2 matches 7 bases. The CDR3 is 18 residues long. The trim removed 0 bases at V and 2 bases at J, leaving 16 bases unmatched. The germline V gene has CDR1 GTSNPN and CDR2 SVGIG (reference sequence). This CDR3 reads CAWSVRTPGLADPYEQYF. CDR3 nucleotides: TGTGCCTGGAGTGTACGCACCCCTGGGCTAGCGGATCCCTACGAGCAGTACTTC.

This clonotype was picked up a small number of times. The chain employs TRBV4-1 and TRBJ2-5, with D tentatively TRBD2 (5 bases). The CDR3 runs 15 residues. The germline V and J ends were trimmed by 1 base and 2 bases, with 11 bases remaining between them. Germline V lookup: CDR1 MGHRA, CDR2 YSYEKL. In DNA, the CDR3 is TGCGCCAGCAGCCAAGTCGACTACCCGCAAGAGACCCAGTACTTC. Protein sequence: CASSQVDYPQETQYF.

In its sample, this clonotype was seen many times. The rearrangement uses TRBV4-1 and TRBJ2-3, with a tentative D call TRBD1 (6 bases). This CDR3 has 16 amino acids. Germline loops: CDR1 MGHRA, CDR2 YSYEKL. V was cut by 6 bases and J by 4 bases, with 20 bases left in between. The CDR3 here is CASRTGSGAPADTQYF. The CDR3 nucleotides are TGCGCCAGCAGGACGGGGTCAGGGGCCCCCGCAGATACGCAGTATTTT.

This clonotype was detected ten times or more. This chain links TRBV2 with TRBJ2-2; D is ambiguous. The CDR3 extends over 13 amino acids. V was clipped by 5 bases and J by 9 bases, with 13 bases between them. The germline gives CDR1 SNHLY, CDR2 FYNNEI. The CDR3 DNA is TGTGCCAGCAGTATGTCAGCTACCTGGGAGCTGTTTTTT. Translation gives CASSMSATWELFF.

About this clonotype: One end of the junction is discordant with germline, which a read error may explain. The chain links TRBV19 to TRBJ1-5; perhaps TRBD1 as D (5 bases). Germline V gene lookup returns CDR1 LNHDA and CDR2 SQIVND (reference sequence). This CDR3 has 15 residues. The CDR3 here is CASSTGTRGNPPPHF. The CDR3, as DNA: TGTGCCAGTAGTACCGGGACCCGGGGTAATCCGCCCCCGCATTTT. Supplemented by reference TRBV19 and TRBJ1-5, the full variable domain reads DGGITQSPKYLFRKEGQNVTLSCEQNLNHDAMYWYRQDPGQGLRLIYYSQIVNDFQKGDIAEGYSVSREKKESFPLTVTSAQKNPTAFYLCASSTGTRGNPPPHFGDGTRLSIL.

As concerns this clonotype: One junction end does not reproduce the germline sequence, and a read error may be involved. V is TRBV4-1 and J is TRBJ1-2; D is perhaps TRBD1 (5 bases). The V gene's germline CDR1 is MGHRA and CDR2 YSYEKL. The CDR3 loop spans 15 amino acids. CDR3 sequence reads: CARSQALSGAYGYTF. The CDR3, as DNA: TGCGCCCGCAGCCAGGCCCTCTCTGGGGCATATGGCTACACCTTC.

The rearrangement links TRBV12-3 or TRBV12-4 to TRBJ2-7, with 8 bases aligning to TRBD2. This CDR3 comprises 14 residues. Trimming removed 5 bases from V and 4 bases from J; junction bases left unmatched: 7. The CDR3 region is CASSRGGARYEQYF. The DNA of the CDR3 is TGTGCCAGCAGTCGGGGGGGGGCCCGGTACGAGCAGTACTTC.

This clonotype turned up a few times. CDR3 sequence (DNA): TGTGCCAGCAGCGACGGGACAGGATCAACTAATGAAAAACTGTTTTTT. The encoded protein is CASSDGTGSTNEKLFF. The chain combines TRBV12-3 or TRBV12-4 with TRBJ1-4; TRBD1 aligns across 8 bases. After removal of 6 bases from V and 0 bases from J, the junction contained 6 bases not matched to a gene. The CDR3 is 16 amino acids.

The chain uses TRBV4-3 and TRBJ2-1, with D perhaps matching TRBD1 (5 bases). The ends were cut back, 4 bases at V and 9 bases at J, with 22 bases in the middle. Per the germline V gene, CDR1 is LGHNA and CDR2 is YSLEER. CDR3 size: 16 residues. The CDR3 region is CASSPNFHGQKSEQFF. The CDR3, as DNA: TGCGCCAGCAGCCCCAATTTTCATGGACAAAAGAGTGAGCAGTTCTTC.

This clonotype turned up a few times. Possible read error: a much larger clone is one base away. The gene calls are TRBV4-1 and TRBJ2-1; D is undetermined. The germline gives CDR1 MGHRA, CDR2 YSYEKL. V lost 1 base and J lost 10, with 11 bases in between. This CDR3 contains 13 residues. CDR3 protein: CASSQGWQDEQFF. Here the CDR3 DNA reads TGCGCCAGCAGCCAAGGATGGCAGGACGAGCAGTTCTTC.

The chain couples TRBV4-3 to TRBJ1-2; 7 positions match TRBD1. CDR3 length equals 15 residues. The V segment lost 4 bases and the J segment 8 bases; nucleotides outside the gene matches: 13. CDR1 is LGHNA, CDR2 YSLEER, per germline. CDR3 residues: CASSPSIKGDSGYTF. The CDR3 DNA follows: TGCGCCAGCAGCCCATCCATCAAGGGGGACAGCGGCTACACCTTC.

This clonotype turned up a few times. This chain connects TRBV28 to TRBJ2-7, with 10 bases fitting TRBD2. J gave up 1 base and V 2 bases, and 8 bases lay outside the gene matches. The CDR3 loop spans 17 amino acids. CDR1 is MDHEN and CDR2 is SYDVKM in the germline V gene. The CDR3 DNA follows: TGTGCCAGCAGTTTACCCACAAGCGGGAGGGCTTCCTACGAGCAGTACTTC. This codes for CASSLPTSGRASYEQYF.

CDR3 sequence reads: CASSHRTSGDREQYF. The CDR3 bases are TGCGCCAGCAGCCACAGGACTAGCGGTGATCGGGAGCAGTACTTC. The rearrangement joins TRBV4-1 to TRBJ2-7; 10 bases fit TRBD2. The CDR3 covers 15 residues. V lost 3 bases and J lost 7; bases outside the gene matches: 9. Germline V gives CDR1 MGHRA, CDR2 YSYEKL.

The sample holds a few counts of this clonotype. V usage is TRBV11-2 and J usage is TRBJ1-4; D unclear. The CDR3 covers 16 residues. Deletions cut 6 bases from V and 0 bases from J, with 14 bases between. The germline gives CDR1 SGHAT, CDR2 FQNNGV. The CDR3 bases are TGTGCCAGCAGGCGAGGCGGTTATGCAACTAATGAAAAACTGTTTTTT. Its protein product is CASRRGGYATNEKLFF.

The rearrangement uses TRBV27 and TRBJ2-1; D is perhaps TRBD1 (5 bases). This CDR3 region has 13 residues. Germline V CDR1 and CDR2: MNHEY, SMNVEV (reference sequence). V lost 2 bases, J lost 15 bases, and 17 bases lay in between. This chain's CDR3 is CASSLRNRFESFF. The CDR3 nucleotides are TGTGCCAGCAGTTTAAGAAACAGGTTTGAGTCGTTCTTC.

Comments on this clonotype: Given a much more abundant clone one base away, this may be a read error. J is TRBJ1-6 and V is TRBV20-1, with TRBD1 matching 9 bases. Germline V gives CDR1 DFQATT, CDR2 SNEGSKA (reference sequence). The CDR3 extends over 15 amino acids. The CDR3 loop is CTARVPGQGNSPLHF. The CDR3 DNA is TGCACTGCTAGAGTACCGGGACAGGGAAATTCACCCCTCCACTTT.

This clonotype showed up just a few times. The V gene is TRBV5-1, the J gene TRBJ1-3; D is perhaps TRBD1 (6 bases). The V end was cut by 0 bases, the J end by 4 bases, with 11 bases between. From germline, CDR1 is SGHRS and CDR2 YFSETQ. This CDR3 is 15 amino acids long. The CDR3 nucleotides read TGCGCCAGCAGCTTGGAGCCAGGGACAGGAAACACCATATATTTT. Its protein product is CASSLEPGTGNTIYF.

This clonotype was counted many times. The chain combines TRBV14 with TRBJ1-5; D not certain. Germline V gene sequence: CDR1 SGHDN, CDR2 FVKESK. Trimming took off 0 bases at V and 5 bases at J, with 17 bases between the two ends. The CDR3 is made up of 17 amino acids. CDR3 amino acids: CASSQDALAELDQPQHF. CDR3 DNA sequence: TGTGCCAGCAGCCAAGACGCCTTAGCAGAACTTGATCAGCCCCAGCATTTT.

This clonotype was recorded at least ten times. The rearrangement links TRBV7-8 to TRBJ1-5, with D hard to call. Per germline, CDR1 SGHVS and CDR2 FQNEAQ. The CDR3 length is 12 residues. V lost 1 base and J lost 6, with 4 bases in between. This CDR3 is CASSLDPQPQHF. Written as DNA, the CDR3 is TGTGCCAGCAGCTTAGATCCTCAGCCCCAGCATTTT.

This clonotype was detected only a few times. The genes are TRBV30 and TRBJ2-5; D is possibly TRBD2 (6 bases). Germline V CDR1 and CDR2: GTSNPN, SVGIG (reference sequence). The CDR3 has 13 residues. Trimming took off 3 bases at V and 3 bases at J, with 11 bases between the two ends. In DNA form, the CDR3 reads TGTGCCTGGAGAAGCGTAGCGGAAGAGACCCAGTACTTC. It encodes CAWRSVAEETQYF. Supplemented by reference TRBV30 and TRBJ2-5, the full variable domain reads SQTIHQWPATLVQPVGSPLSLECTVEGTSNPNLYWYRQAAGRGLQLLFYSVGIGQISSEVPQNLSASRPQDRQFILSSKKLLLSDSGFYLCAWRSVAEETQYFGPGTRLLVL.

Many counts were recorded for this clonotype. The chain has TRBV20-1 and TRBJ2-7; 7 bases agree with TRBD1. The germline V gene encodes CDR1 DFQATT and CDR2 SNEGSKA (reference sequence). The CDR3 extends over 15 amino acids. The V segment lost 3 bases and the J segment 3 bases; nucleotides outside the gene matches: 11. The chain's CDR3 is CSASSPTGSVYEQYF. In DNA form, the CDR3 reads TGCAGTGCTAGTTCGCCGACAGGGTCTGTCTACGAGCAGTACTTC.

This clonotype was counted at least ten times. This rearrangement joins TRBV7-9 to TRBJ1-2; D remains ambiguous. The ends were cut back, 1 base at V and 0 bases at J, with 3 bases in the middle. Germline lookup yields CDR1 SEHNR and CDR2 FQNEAQ (reference sequence). The CDR3 runs 13 residues. The CDR3 coding sequence is TGTGCCAGCAGCTTAGAAACTAACTATGGCTACACCTTC. Its protein is CASSLETNYGYTF.